This TCR beta chain derives from a study of CD8+ T cells in alopecia areata. Study observations and caveats: Uncertainty about whether baseline CD8+ expansion is linked to response remains, with one nonresponder. Lesional scalp displayed greater clonality than normal scalp, most notably in alopecia totalis/universalis.

Notes on this clone: The antigen is unknown.

As the sequencing template, cDNA was produced by extracting RNA and reverse transcribing it. Data came from immunoSEQ multiplex PCR; TCRdb stores just in-frame clones and leaves some out. The sample holds around 200,000 clones; around 58% are singletons and the top ten take approximately 12%. Indicated treatment: oral pan-JAK inhibitor, 5-10 mg twice daily. The input for sequencing was CD8+ T cells sorted from blood, taken at week 24, from a patient treated with tofacitinib. This receptor was identified in a human donor with alopecia areata.

The CDR3 spells CASSQYTGFGYGYTF. The CDR3 coding sequence is TGCGCCAGCAGCCAATATACAGGGTTCGGCTATGGCTACACCTTC. The gene calls are TRBV4-1 and TRBJ1-2; D possibly corresponds to TRBD1 (6 bases). The ends were cut back, 2 bases at V and 4 bases at J, with 14 bases in the middle. The CDR3 runs 15 residues. Germline CDR1 and CDR2: MGHRA and YSYEKL.